This passage covers 8 T cell receptor beta chains from one sample sequenced in a study of tumor-infiltrating lymphocytes in primary liver carcinoma. For each extraction, RNA and DNA were obtained together from roughly 20-30 mg of unsorted bulk tissue. cDNA specific to TCR beta was made from 500 ng of total RNA, with a constant-region primer employed for priming. ARM-PCR was slightly modified, and three nested multiplex PCR rounds with it gave rise to the TCR beta libraries. TRBV1-TRBV30 forward primers and a C-beta reverse primer were used in the first two PCR rounds, which each ran for nine to ten cycles. TCRdb reanalysed the multiplex PCR reads using MiXCR and keeps one entry per CDR3 protein. The repertoire includes about 32,000 distinct CDR3 sequences, 70% to 85% of them detected once, and approximately 15% sits in the top ten. Sequencing was performed on liver tumor tissue from sampling region 4. Subset described: tumor region T4, right-lateral pole. The receptors were gathered from a man between 35 and 55 years old with primary liver carcinoma and hepatitis B virus infection.

The V gene is TRBV6-2 or TRBV6-3, the J gene TRBJ2-5; possibly TRBD2 for D (6 bases). The V gene lost 5 bases and the J gene lost 3 bases, with 19 bases spanning the gap. CDR3 length: 16 residues. Germline CDR1 is MNHEY and CDR2 is SVGEGT. The CDR3 DNA reads TGTGCCAGCAGTCGTTCGATGGCAGCGGGCGAAGAGACCCAGTACTTC. Its protein is CASSRSMAAGEETQYF.

The chain combines TRBV10-3 with TRBJ1-5; D is unclear. From germline, CDR1 is ENHRY and CDR2 SYGVKD. Trimming shortened V by 2 bases and J by 12 bases, and 14 bases separated the two germline ends. The CDR3 is 13 residues long. In nucleotides, the CDR3 is TGTGCCATCAGTGAGCGGGAGCGAATCAGCCAGCATTTT. Residues: CAISERERISQHF.

For this clonotype: A junction boundary mismatches the germline segment, possibly from a read error. The genes are TRBV5-1 and TRBJ2-1, with 10 positions matching TRBD1. Germline loops: CDR1 SGHRS, CDR2 YFSETQ. CDR3 length: 16 residues. CDR3 loop: CASNLRLGQGYNEQFF. The CDR3, as DNA: TGCGCCAGCAACTTAAGGCTGGGACAGGGGTACAATGAACAGTTCTTC.

By its share, this clonotype is medium-sized. The V and J genes are TRBV12-3 or TRBV12-4 and TRBJ1-1; TRBD1 might be the D (6 bases). This CDR3 is built from 12 residues. V was cut by 5 bases and J by 11 bases, with 15 bases left in between. The CDR3 DNA follows: TGTGCCAGCAGTGAACAGGGTGTGCGGGCTTTCTTT. It codes for CASSEQGVRAFF.

The sample holds many counts of this clonotype. The chain employs TRBV7-9 and TRBJ2-7; 13 positions agree with TRBD2. There are 15 residues in the CDR3. V trimming: 5 bases; J trimming: 3 bases; junction bases outside the gene matches: 4. From germline, CDR1 is SEHNR and CDR2 FQNEAQ (reference sequence). CDR3 in DNA: TGTGCCAGCAGCCGGACTAGCGGGAGTTTCTACGAGCAGTACTTC. It yields the protein CASSRTSGSFYEQYF.

This clonotype is medium-sized by share. The rearrangement uses TRBV6-4 and TRBJ2-5, with TRBD2 matching over 12 bases. This CDR3 region has 15 residues. Trimming at V came to 9 bases and at J to 3 bases, leaving 8 bases not matched to a gene. Germline CDR1 reads MRHNA; CDR2 reads SNTAGT. CDR3 nucleotide sequence: TGTGCCAGTGACAGGACTAGCGGGACGGAAGAGACCCAGTACTTC. It specifies CASDRTSGTEETQYF.

About this clonotype: Mismatch with germline at one junction end may stem from a read error. V gene TRBV6-1 combines with J gene TRBJ1-4, with unresolved D. Germline CDR1 reads MNHNS; CDR2 reads SASEGT. This CDR3 comprises 16 residues. The CDR3 nucleotides are TGTGGCAGCAGTGAAGCGGGTATTGCAACTAATGAAAGACAGTTTTTT. Encoded protein: CGSSEAGIATNERQFF.

J is TRBJ2-5 and V is TRBV4-1; 8 nucleotides align to TRBD2. Trimming took 0 bases from V and 13 from J; bases not matched to a gene: 10. The CDR3 consists of 14 residues. The germline V gene has CDR1 MGHRA and CDR2 YSYEKL. The CDR3 reads CASSQEGRGESRYF. CDR3 in DNA: TGCGCCAGCAGCCAAGAAGGGCGGGGGGAGAGCCGGTACTTC.